Given below is one T cell receptor beta chain in context. Antigen: not known. UMI-labeled TRB cDNA libraries were prepared by 5' RACE. Reprocessing the 5' RACE reads, TCRdb reports a single entry for every CDR3 protein and omits DNA. This table holds about 43,000 distinct CDR3 sequences. CDR1 SEHNR and CDR2 FQNEAQ come from the germline V gene (reference sequence). This CDR3 is 16 amino acids long. This entry comes from a study of CXCR3-negative and CXCR3-positive naive CD8 T cells. Study-wide findings and caveats: Once cells were cryopreserved, CXCR3 expression went down partly, and most assays used fresh PBMCs.

The chain has TRBV7-9 and TRBJ1-1. The receptor's source is a human donor in good health. Some clones in this sample may be carry-over from other donors' samples. What was sequenced was memory CD8+ T cells from blood. The CDR3 spells CASSSRELTGNTEAFF. Together with reference TRBV7-9 and TRBJ1-1, the CDR3 gives the full variable domain: DTGVSQNPRHKITKRGQNVTFRCDPISEHNRLYWYRQTLGQGPEFLTYFQNEAQLEKSRLLSDRFSAERPKGSFSTLEIQRTEQGDSAMYLCASSSRELTGNTEAFFGQGTRLTVV.